Sequencing of this T cell receptor beta chain was carried out in a study of cytomegalovirus exposure and HLA in healthy donors. Across the whole study: HLA-typed donors were the source of 82 million or so unique TCRs, which an early data release held. Of 350 to 400 genotyped donors, 81% grouped in the Caucasian-associated ancestry cluster. Whole-study results and caveats: The likely origin of a cluster of highly shared sequence variants was a sequencing artifact. The study carried out a later analysis of TCR beta sequences. It associated around 17,000 of them with specific HLA alleles at a false discovery rate of 0.05.

Germline loops: CDR1 SGHRS, CDR2 YFSETQ. The junction had 2 bases not matched to a gene; V was cut back by 2 bases and J by 0 bases. This CDR3 has 15 residues. As for this clone: Antigen: not known.

The PCR was carried out with 60 Vbeta primers and 13 Jbeta primers. Sequencing was performed with immunoSEQ multiplex PCR; in TCRdb, only in-frame clones are kept and a portion is missing. The sample shows around 27,000 clones, 62% of them seen only once. This TCR came from a male donor in good health and CMV-seropositive. The chain joins TRBV5-1 to TRBJ1-3, with 7 bases lining up with TRBD1. Sequencing used PBMCs. DNA of the CDR3: TGCGCCAGCAGCTTCGACAGGGACTCTGGAAACACCATATATTTT. Amino acids: CASSFDRDSGNTIYF.